A few counts support the clone carrying this TCR beta chain. What it binds is unknown. This sample is part of a study of post-analysis software for immune sequencing data. Across the study: Disease courses included relapsing-remitting, secondary progressive and progressive-relapsing multiple sclerosis.

Unique molecular identifiers were present in the TCR beta cDNA libraries. TCRdb used MiXCR to reprocess the PCR reads, holding one entry per CDR3 protein. The table has roughly 600,000 distinct CDR3 sequences, 44% seen once. Regarding the study as a whole: Under the F measure, samples that were prepared in one batch clustered strongly together.

The specimen sequenced was blood. This clonotype originated in a girl aged 5-17 years with multiple sclerosis.

The CDR3 loop reads CSAGQGADGYTF. In DNA form, the CDR3 reads TGCAGCGCTGGACAGGGGGCTGACGGCTACACCTTC. The chain combines TRBV29-1 with TRBJ1-2; the match to TRBD1 covers 11 bases. The ends lost 7 bases at V and 8 bases at J; junction bases unmatched: 6. Germline assignment: CDR1 SQVTM and CDR2 ANQGSEA. The CDR3 is made up of 12 amino acids.